This record concerns one T cell receptor beta chain sequence. What it recognizes is unknown. Germline CDR1 is SEHNR and CDR2 is FQNEAQ (reference sequence). This CDR3 is 16 amino acids long. Trimming at V came to 1 base and at J to 3 bases, leaving 8 bases not matched to a gene. This record belongs to a study of Ad26.COV2.S vaccination and SARS-CoV-2 variants. Overall study: The study gave Ad26.COV2.S intramuscularly, once or twice 56 days apart. Findings and caveats of the study: Those who received the vaccine showed greater spike-specific TCR breadth than those given placebo. Analytic work on TCR breadth and depth might have understated the full extent of total T cell responses.

Clones were read by immunoSEQ multiplex PCR, and TCRdb kept only the in-frame ones, dropping some. There are just over 350,000 clones in the sample; about 85% occur only once, and 2.5% to 3.5% lies in the top ten. Treatment in this sample: some 20 received Ad26.COV2.S at low or high dose, single or two shots; 5 received placebo; per-sample allocation not given. Day 63 following the first vaccine or placebo injection was when the samples were taken. Vaccine was an Ad26 vector expressing Wuhan-strain SARS-CoV-2 spike. The sequence derives from a person between 18 and 65 years old who received the Ad26.COV2.S COVID-19 vaccine or a placebo. The material sequenced was peripheral blood, taken in a trial of Ad26.COV2.S vaccine versus placebo. The chain joins TRBV7-9 to TRBJ1-1; 7 bases agree with TRBD1. The CDR3 sequence is CASSLVVGQGDTEAFF. The CDR3 nucleotides are TGTGCCAGCAGCTTAGTAGTCGGGCAGGGGGACACTGAAGCTTTCTTT.